This T cell receptor beta chain derives from a study of blood T cell repertoires in COVID-19. Study background: From T cells, B-cell-depleted T cells, or PBMCs came the material, which was cDNA or gDNA.

Participant age was 18 to 89 years, and participants resided in approximately 24 US areas. Looked up from germline, CDR1 is SGHTA and CDR2 is FQGTGA. The CDR3 covers 13 residues. V shed 5 bases and J shed 6 bases, with 11 bases lying between them. Some clones are missing from TCRdb's copy, which holds only in-frame ones; the method was immunoSEQ multiplex PCR. Here the sample spans a few hundred thousand clones, 81% being singletons. Sequenced sample: PBMCs or T cells enriched from blood (not recorded which). This clonotype was sampled from a man aged 40-49 years who had recovered from COVID-19. The J gene is TRBJ2-1, the V gene TRBV7-3; possibly TRBD1 for D (6 bases). DNA for the CDR3: TGTGCCAGCAGCCTTACGGACAGCAATGAGCAGTTCTTC. Protein: CASSLTDSNEQFF.